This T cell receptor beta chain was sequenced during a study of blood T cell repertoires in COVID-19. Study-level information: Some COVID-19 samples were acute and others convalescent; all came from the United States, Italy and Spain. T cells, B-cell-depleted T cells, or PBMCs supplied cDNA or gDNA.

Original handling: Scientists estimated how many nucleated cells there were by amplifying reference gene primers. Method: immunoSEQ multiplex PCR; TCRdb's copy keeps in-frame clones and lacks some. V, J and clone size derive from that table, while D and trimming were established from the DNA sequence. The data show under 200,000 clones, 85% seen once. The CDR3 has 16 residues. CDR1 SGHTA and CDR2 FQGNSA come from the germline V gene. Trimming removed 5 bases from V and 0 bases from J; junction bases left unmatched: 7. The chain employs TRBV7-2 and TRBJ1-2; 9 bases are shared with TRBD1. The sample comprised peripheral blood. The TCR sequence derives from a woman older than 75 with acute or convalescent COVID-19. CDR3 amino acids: CASSTQGAGANYGYTF. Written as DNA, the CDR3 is TGTGCCAGCAGCACACAGGGGGCAGGAGCTAACTATGGCTACACCTTC.